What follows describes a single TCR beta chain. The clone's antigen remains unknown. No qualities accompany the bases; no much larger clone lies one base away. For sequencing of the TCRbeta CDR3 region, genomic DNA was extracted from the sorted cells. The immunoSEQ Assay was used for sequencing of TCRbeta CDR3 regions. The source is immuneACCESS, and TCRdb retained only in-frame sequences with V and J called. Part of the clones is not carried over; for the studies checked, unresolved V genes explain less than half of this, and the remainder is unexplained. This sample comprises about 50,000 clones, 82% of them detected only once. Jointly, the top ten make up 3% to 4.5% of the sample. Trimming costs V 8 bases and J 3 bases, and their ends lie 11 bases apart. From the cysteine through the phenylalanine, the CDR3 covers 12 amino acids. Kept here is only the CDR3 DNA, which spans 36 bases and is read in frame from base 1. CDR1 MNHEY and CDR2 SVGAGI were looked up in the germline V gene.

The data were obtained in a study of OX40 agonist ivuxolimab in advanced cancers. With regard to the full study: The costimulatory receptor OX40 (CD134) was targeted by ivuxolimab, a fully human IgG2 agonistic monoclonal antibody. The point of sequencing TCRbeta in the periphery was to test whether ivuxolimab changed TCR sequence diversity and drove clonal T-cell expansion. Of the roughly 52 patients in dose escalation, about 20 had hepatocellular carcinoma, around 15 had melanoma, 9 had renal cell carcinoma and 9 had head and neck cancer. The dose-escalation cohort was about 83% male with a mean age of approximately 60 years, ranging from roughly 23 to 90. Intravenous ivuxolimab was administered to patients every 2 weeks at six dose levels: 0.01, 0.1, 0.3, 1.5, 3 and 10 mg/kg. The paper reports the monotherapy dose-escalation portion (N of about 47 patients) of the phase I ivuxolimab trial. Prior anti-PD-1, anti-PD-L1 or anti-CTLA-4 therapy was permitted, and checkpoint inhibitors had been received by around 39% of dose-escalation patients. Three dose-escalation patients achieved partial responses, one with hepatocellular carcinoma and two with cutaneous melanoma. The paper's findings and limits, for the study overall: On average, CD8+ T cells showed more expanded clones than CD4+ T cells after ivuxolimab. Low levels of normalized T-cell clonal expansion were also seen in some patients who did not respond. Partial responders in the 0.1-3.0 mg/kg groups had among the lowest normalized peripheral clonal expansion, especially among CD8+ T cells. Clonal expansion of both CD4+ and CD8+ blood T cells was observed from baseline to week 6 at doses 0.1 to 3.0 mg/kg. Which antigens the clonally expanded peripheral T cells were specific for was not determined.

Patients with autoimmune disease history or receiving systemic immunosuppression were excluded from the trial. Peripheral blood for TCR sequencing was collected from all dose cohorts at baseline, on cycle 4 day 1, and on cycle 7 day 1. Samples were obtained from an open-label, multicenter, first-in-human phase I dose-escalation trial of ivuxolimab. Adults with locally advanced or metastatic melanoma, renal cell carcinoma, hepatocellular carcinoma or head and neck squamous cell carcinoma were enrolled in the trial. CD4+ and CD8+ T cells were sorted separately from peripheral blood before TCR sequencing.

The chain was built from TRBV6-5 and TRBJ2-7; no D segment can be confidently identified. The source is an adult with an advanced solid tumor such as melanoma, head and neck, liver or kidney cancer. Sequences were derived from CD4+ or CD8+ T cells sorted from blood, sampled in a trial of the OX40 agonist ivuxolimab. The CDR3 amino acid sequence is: CASHGPLYEQYF. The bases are TGTGCCAGCCACGGGCCTCTCTACGAGCAGTACTTC.